The entry that follows covers one T cell receptor beta chain sequence. The data were taken from a study of glioma-infiltrating T cells after dendritic cell vaccination. Across the study: Autologous tumor lysate-pulsed dendritic cell vaccination was given between about 2003 and 2013.

Amplification used 60 V beta primers and 13 J beta primers. Only in-frame clones appear in the TCRdb table, and some are missing; sequencing was by immunoSEQ multiplex PCR. The data show more than 95,000 clones, with around 91% seen just once and roughly 2.8% held by the top ten. Time point meaning: after dendritic cell vaccination, including at tumor progression/relapse. All glioblastoma patients lacked an isocitrate dehydrogenase mutation. This CDR3 spans 14 amino acids. With 6 bases removed from V and 10 bases from J, the gap between germline ends came to 21 bases. Germline V gene data show CDR1 as SNHLY and CDR2 as FYNNEI.

The chain joins TRBV2 to TRBJ1-1; TRBD1 might be the D (6 bases). The starting material was blood, obtained after dendritic cell vaccination. This sequence was found in a human donor with glioblastoma. CDR3 sequence reads: CASRGLVGTGRAFF. As DNA, the CDR3 is TGTGCCAGCAGGGGCCTAGTTGGAACAGGGCGAGCTTTCTTT.